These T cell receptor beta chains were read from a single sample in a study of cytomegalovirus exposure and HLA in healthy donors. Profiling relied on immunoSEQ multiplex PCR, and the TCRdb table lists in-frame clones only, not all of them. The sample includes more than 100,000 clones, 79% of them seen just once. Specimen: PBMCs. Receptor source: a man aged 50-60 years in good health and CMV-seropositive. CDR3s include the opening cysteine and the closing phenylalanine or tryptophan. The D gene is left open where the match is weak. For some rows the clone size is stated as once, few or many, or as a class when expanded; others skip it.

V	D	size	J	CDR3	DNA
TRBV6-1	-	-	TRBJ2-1	CASSEVIGRSYNEQFF	TGTGCCAGCAGTGAAGTTATAGGGAGATCCTACAATGAGCAGTTCTTC
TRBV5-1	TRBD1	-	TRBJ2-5	CASREPGQGTGTQYF	TGCGCCAGCAGGGAGCCGGGACAGGGAACGGGGACCCAGTACTTC
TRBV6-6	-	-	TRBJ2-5	CASSYGQGKETQYF	TGTGCCAGCAGTTACGGGCAGGGCAAAGAGACCCAGTACTTC
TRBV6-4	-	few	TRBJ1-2	CASRPGHMGDGYTF	TGTGCCAGCAGACCGGGACACATGGGAGATGGCTACACCTTC
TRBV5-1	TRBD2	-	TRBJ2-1	CASSPTSSSYNEQFF	TGCGCCAGCAGTCCGACTAGCAGCTCCTACAATGAGCAGTTCTTC
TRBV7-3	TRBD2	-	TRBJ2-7	CASSLIAGVKSEQYF	TGTGCCAGCAGCCTTATAGCGGGAGTAAAGAGTGAGCAGTACTTC
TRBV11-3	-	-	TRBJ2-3	CASSSGRTDTQYF	TGTGCCAGCAGTTCAGGCCGCACAGATACGCAGTATTTT
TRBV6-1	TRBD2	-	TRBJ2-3	CASTSQRGSTDTQYF	TGTGCCAGCACCTCGCAGCGGGGTAGCACAGATACGCAGTATTTT
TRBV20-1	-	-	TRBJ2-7	CSAGIPEQYF	TGCAGTGCTGGCATCCCGGAGCAGTACTTC
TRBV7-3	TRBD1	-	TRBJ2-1	CASSPGQGYNEQFF	TGTGCCAGCAGCCCTGGACAGGGTTACAATGAGCAGTTCTTC
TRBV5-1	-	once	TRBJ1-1	CASSISGSGFEAFF	TGCGCCAGCAGCATCTCCGGGAGCGGATTTGAAGCTTTCTTT
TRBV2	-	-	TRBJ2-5	CASSASGPTETQYF	TGTGCCAGCAGTGCCAGTGGGCCCACGGAGACCCAGTACTTC
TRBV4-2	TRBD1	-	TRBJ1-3	CASSQEEGGDSGNTIYF	TGTGCCAGCAGCCAGGAGGAAGGGGGCGACTCTGGAAACACCATATATTTT
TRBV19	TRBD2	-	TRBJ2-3	CASRQRESQDTQYF	TGTGCCAGTCGCCAGCGGGAGTCTCAAGATACGCAGTATTTT
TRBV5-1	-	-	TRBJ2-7	CASSLDMLSEQYF	TGCGCCAGCAGCTTGGATATGTTGAGCGAGCAGTACTTC
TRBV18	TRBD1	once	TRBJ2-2	CASSSGTGNTGELFF	TGTGCCAGCTCCTCAGGGACAGGGAACACCGGGGAGCTGTTTTTT
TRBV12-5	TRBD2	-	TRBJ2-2	CASGDGTSGSSGGELFF	TGTGCTAGTGGAGATGGGACTAGCGGGAGTAGTGGCGGGGAGCTGTTTTTT
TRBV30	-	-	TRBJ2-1	CAWTRDRGLAVSYNEQFF	TGTGCCTGGACCCGGGACAGGGGACTAGCGGTATCCTACAATGAGCAGTTCTTC
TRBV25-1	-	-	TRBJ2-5	CASSENRLGGETQYF	TGTGCCAGCAGTGAAAACAGGTTGGGAGGAGAGACCCAGTACTTC
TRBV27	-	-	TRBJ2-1	CASRKSGLLLTPGFF	TGTGCCAGCAGGAAGTCTGGACTACTCCTCACTCCAGGGTTCTTC
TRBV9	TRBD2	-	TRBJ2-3	CASSVRSGRHSTDTQYF	TGTGCCAGCAGCGTACGAAGCGGGAGGCACAGCACAGATACGCAGTATTTT
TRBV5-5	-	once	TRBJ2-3	CASSLRPSIADTTDTQYF	TGTGCCAGCAGCTTACGTCCGTCCATTGCGGATACCACAGATACGCAGTATTTT
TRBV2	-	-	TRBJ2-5	CASSEAAGRETQYF	TGTGCCAGCAGTGAAGCGGCAGGGAGGGAGACCCAGTACTTC
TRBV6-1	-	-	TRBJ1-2	CASSEGRRRYYGYTF	TGTGCCAGCAGTGAAGGGCGGAGGAGGTACTATGGCTACACCTTC
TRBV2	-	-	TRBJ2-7	CASSPGNDYEQYF	TGTGCCAGCAGTCCCGGGAACGACTACGAGCAGTACTTC
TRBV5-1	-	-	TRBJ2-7	CASSFGGGYDEQYF	TGCGCCAGCAGCTTTGGTGGAGGGTACGACGAGCAGTACTTC
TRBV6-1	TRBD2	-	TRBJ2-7	CASGRTSGYEQYF	TGTGCCAGCGGCCGGACTAGCGGCTACGAGCAGTACTTC
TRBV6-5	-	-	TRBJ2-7	CASSYSSGSSYEQYF	TGTGCCAGCAGTTACTCCTCCGGGAGCTCCTACGAGCAGTACTTC
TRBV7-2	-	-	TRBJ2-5	CASSSRSSGQYF	TGTGCCAGCAGCTCCAGGAGTAGCGGCCAGTACTTC
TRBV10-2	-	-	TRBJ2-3	CASSVRADTQYF	TGCGCCAGCAGTGTCCGGGCAGATACGCAGTATTTT
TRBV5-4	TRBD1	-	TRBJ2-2	CASSLASGQGDTGELFF	TGTGCCAGCAGCTTGGCCTCGGGACAGGGTGACACCGGGGAGCTGTTTTTT
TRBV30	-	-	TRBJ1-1	CAWTSGRDTEAFF	TGTGCCTGGACCTCGGGTCGGGACACTGAAGCTTTCTTT
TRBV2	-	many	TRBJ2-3	CASRGDNTDTQYF	TGTGCCAGCAGAGGGGACAACACAGATACGCAGTATTTT
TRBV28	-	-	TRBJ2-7	CASSLRRTYEQYF	TGTGCCAGCAGTTTACGCAGGACCTACGAGCAGTACTTC
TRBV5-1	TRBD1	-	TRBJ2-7	CASSQGDRGYEQYF	TGCGCCAGCAGCCAGGGGGACAGAGGATACGAGCAGTACTTC
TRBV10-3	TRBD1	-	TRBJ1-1	CAGGTGDAEAFF	TGTGCCGGCGGGACAGGGGACGCTGAAGCTTTCTTT
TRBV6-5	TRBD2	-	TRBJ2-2	CASRKLAPGELFF	TGTGCCAGCAGAAAACTAGCGCCCGGGGAGCTGTTTTTT
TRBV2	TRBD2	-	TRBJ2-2	CASRELAGANTGELFF	TGTGCCAGCAGGGAACTAGCGGGAGCGAACACCGGGGAGCTGTTTTTT
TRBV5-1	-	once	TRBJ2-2	CASSLPGAGELFF	TGCGCCAGCAGCTTGCCAGGGGCCGGGGAGCTGTTTTTT
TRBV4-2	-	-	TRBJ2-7	CASSRGGSYEQYF	TGTGCCAGCAGCCGAGGGGGCTCCTACGAGCAGTACTTC
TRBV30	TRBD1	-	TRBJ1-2	CAWSDRGAYGYTF	TGTGCCTGGAGTGACAGGGGCGCCTATGGCTACACCTTC
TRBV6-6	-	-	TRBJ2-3	CASSKLAEITDTQYF	TGTGCCAGCAGTAAACTAGCTGAGATCACAGATACGCAGTATTTT
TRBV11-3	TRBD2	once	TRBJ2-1	CASSLGRASNEQFF	TGTGCCAGCAGCTTGGGGAGGGCCTCGAATGAGCAGTTCTTC
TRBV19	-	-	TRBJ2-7	CASSILLGAYEQYF	TGTGCCAGTAGTATATTACTAGGAGCCTACGAGCAGTACTTC
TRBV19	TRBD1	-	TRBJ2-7	CASSRDRGTYEQYF	TGTGCCAGTAGCCGGGACAGGGGCACCTACGAGCAGTACTTC
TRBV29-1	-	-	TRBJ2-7	CSVLPGHTQGEQYF	TGCAGCGTCCTCCCGGGACACACTCAGGGCGAGCAGTACTTC